The 13 T cell receptor beta chains given below trace back to one sample, sequenced in a study of OX40 agonist ivuxolimab in advanced cancers. Some clones are missing from TCRdb's copy, which holds only in-frame ones; the method was immunoSEQ multiplex PCR. The repertoire holds 65,000 to 95,000 clones, around 88% seen once, with about 0.8% in the top ten. Sequenced material: CD4+ or CD8+ T cells sorted from blood, taken in a trial of the OX40 agonist ivuxolimab. These receptor sequences come from an adult with an advanced solid tumor such as melanoma, head and neck, liver or kidney cancer.

A single count supports this clone. V gene TRBV7-6 combines with J gene TRBJ2-7, with D perhaps TRBD2 (5 bases). The germline V and J ends were trimmed by 2 bases and 0 bases, with 11 bases remaining between them. The CDR3 runs 15 residues. Per the germline V gene, CDR1 is SGHVS and CDR2 is FNYEAQ. Here the CDR3 reads CASSLPAGDSYEQYF. Here the CDR3 DNA reads TGTGCCAGCAGCTTACCCGCCGGGGACTCCTACGAGCAGTACTTC. The full variable domain, with the rest looked up from reference TRBV7-6 and TRBJ2-7, is GAGVSQSPRYKVTKRGQDVALRCDPISGHVSLYWYRQALGQGPEFLTYFNYEAQQDKSGLPNDRFSAERPEGSISTLTIQRTEQRDSAMYRCASSLPAGDSYEQYFGPGTRLTVT.

The gene calls are TRBV9 and TRBJ2-6; D unresolved. Looked up from germline, CDR1 is SGDLS and CDR2 is YYNGEE. The V and J ends lost 3 bases and 0 bases respectively, with 4 bases between them. This CDR3 spans 14 amino acids. The CDR3 nucleotides read TGTGCCAGCAGCGAATCCTCTGGGGCCAACGTCCTGACTTTC. It encodes CASSESSGANVLTF.

The chain is built from TRBV9 and TRBJ2-1; D might be TRBD1 (6 bases). Germline loops: CDR1 SGDLS, CDR2 YYNGEE. CDR3 length: 13 residues. V lost 1 base to trimming and J lost 9 bases, with 11 bases between them. CDR3 sequence reads: CASSVSLGGEQFF. CDR3 in DNA: TGTGCCAGCAGCGTATCACTAGGGGGTGAGCAGTTCTTC. The whole variable domain, remainder taken from reference TRBV9 and TRBJ2-1, is DSGVTQTPKHLITATGQRVTLRCSPRSGDLSVYWYQQSLDQGLQFLIQYYNGEERAKGNILERFSAQQFPDLHSELNLSSLELGDSALYFCASSVSLGGEQFFGPGTRLTVL.

The rearrangement joins TRBV4-1 to TRBJ2-3; D is unclear. Germline V gene lookup returns CDR1 MGHRA and CDR2 YSYEKL. This CDR3 has 14 amino acids. V was trimmed by 0 bases and J by 2 bases, leaving 6 bases between them. CDR3: CASSQDGVTDTQYF. Here the CDR3 DNA reads TGCGCCAGCAGCCAAGATGGGGTCACAGATACGCAGTATTTT.

This sequence joins TRBV11-3 and TRBJ2-7; possibly TRBD2 for D (7 bases). From germline, CDR1 is SGHNT and CDR2 YENEEA. This CDR3 contains 14 residues. V lost 3 bases, J lost 5 bases, and 14 bases lay in between. CDR3 protein: CASSFHRGADEQYF. In nucleotides, the CDR3 is TGTGCCAGCAGCTTCCACCGGGGGGCGGACGAGCAGTACTTC.

The chain combines TRBV28 with TRBJ1-4; D is ambiguous. The CDR3 has 15 amino acids. The V end lost 8 bases, the J end lost 0 bases, and 13 bases lay between the germline ends. Germline CDR1 reads MDHEN; CDR2 reads SYDVKM. Here the CDR3 reads CASLGGHTTNEKLFF. The CDR3 DNA is TGTGCCAGCCTAGGCGGGCATACAACTAATGAAAAACTGTTTTTT.

The rearrangement links TRBV28 to TRBJ1-3, with D unclear. Germline V gene lookup returns CDR1 MDHEN and CDR2 SYDVKM. Deletions cut 7 bases from V and 4 bases from J, with 14 bases between. The CDR3 consists of 14 residues. The CDR3 DNA reads as TGTGCCAGCAACACCCCCCGATGGGGAAACACCATATATTTT. Translation: CASNTPRWGNTIYF.

The chain combines TRBV7-2 with TRBJ1-2; 7 nucleotides match TRBD1. V trimming: 6 bases; J trimming: 10 bases; junction bases outside the gene matches: 8. This CDR3 contains 12 residues. Looked up from germline, CDR1 is SGHTA and CDR2 is FQGNSA. CDR3 sequence: CASSFSQGDYTF. DNA for the CDR3: TGTGCCAGCAGTTTTTCTCAGGGGGACTACACCTTC.

V and J are TRBV5-1 and TRBJ2-2; D not certain. CDR1 and CDR2 from the germline V gene are SGHRS and YFSETQ. V was clipped by 4 bases and J by 5 bases, with 21 bases between them. CDR3 length: 17 amino acids. DNA for the CDR3: TGCGCCAGCAGCCCCCAAGGGCCGCGTCCCGTAACCGGGGAGCTGTTTTTT. Translation: CASSPQGPRPVTGELFF. Full variable domain (outside the CDR3, taken from reference TRBV5-1 and TRBJ2-2): KAGVTQTPRYLIKTRGQQVTLSCSPISGHRSVSWYQQTPGQGLQFLFEYFSETQRNKGNFPGRFSGRQFSNSRSEMNVSTLELGDSALYLCASSPQGPRPVTGELFFGEGSRLTVL.

V gene TRBV6-1 combines with J gene TRBJ2-4; D gene ambiguous. The CDR3 covers 10 residues. Germline values: CDR1 MNHNS, CDR2 SASEGT. V was shortened by 3 bases and J by 10 bases, with 4 bases between the two germline ends. The CDR3: CASSDLIQYF. In DNA form, the CDR3 reads TGTGCCAGCAGTGATTTAATTCAGTACTTC.

The V and J genes are TRBV2 and TRBJ1-2, with D unclear. Germline V lookup: CDR1 SNHLY, CDR2 FYNNEI. CDR3 size: 12 residues. The germline V and J ends were trimmed by 3 bases and 2 bases, with 4 bases remaining between them. The CDR3 region is CASSDENYGYTF. The CDR3 coding sequence is TGTGCCAGCAGTGACGAAAACTATGGCTACACCTTC.

This chain links TRBV7-2 with TRBJ1-1, with D possibly TRBD1 on 5 matching bases. Germline-derived CDR1 and CDR2 are SGHTA and FQGNSA. Trimming removed 3 bases at V and 6 bases at J, with 17 bases between. The CDR3 totals 15 residues. The CDR3 is CASSLVPGGAAEAFF. The CDR3 region has the DNA TGTGCCAGCAGCTTGGTCCCAGGAGGGGCGGCTGAAGCTTTCTTT.

The chain employs TRBV6-1 and TRBJ1-1; TRBD1 might be the D (6 bases). Germline CDR1 and CDR2: MNHNS and SASEGT. The length of the CDR3 is 14 residues. V dropped 7 bases and J dropped 1 base, with 13 bases sitting between them. In DNA form, the CDR3 reads TGTGCCAGCATCCCGGACAGAGGGAACACTGAAGCTTTCTTT. As protein: CASIPDRGNTEAFF.